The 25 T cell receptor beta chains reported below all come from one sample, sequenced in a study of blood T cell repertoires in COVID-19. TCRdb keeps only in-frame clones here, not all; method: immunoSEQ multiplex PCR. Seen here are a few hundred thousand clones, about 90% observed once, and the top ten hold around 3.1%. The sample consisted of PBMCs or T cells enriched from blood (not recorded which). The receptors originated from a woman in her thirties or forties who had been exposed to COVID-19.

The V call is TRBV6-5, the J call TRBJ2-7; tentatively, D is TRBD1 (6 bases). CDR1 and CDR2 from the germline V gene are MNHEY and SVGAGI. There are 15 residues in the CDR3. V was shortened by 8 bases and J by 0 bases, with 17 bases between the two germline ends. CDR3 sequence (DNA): TGTGCCAGCCTCTACTCACTGGGGGCCTCCTACGAGCAGTACTTC. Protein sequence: CASLYSLGASYEQYF.

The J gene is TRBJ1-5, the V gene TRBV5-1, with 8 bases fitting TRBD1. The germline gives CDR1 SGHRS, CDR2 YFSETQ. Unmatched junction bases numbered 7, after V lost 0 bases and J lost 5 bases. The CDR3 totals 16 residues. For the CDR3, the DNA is TGCGCCAGCAGCTTGGTCCCCGGACAGGGTGATCAGCCCCAGCATTTT. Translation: CASSLVPGQGDQPQHF.

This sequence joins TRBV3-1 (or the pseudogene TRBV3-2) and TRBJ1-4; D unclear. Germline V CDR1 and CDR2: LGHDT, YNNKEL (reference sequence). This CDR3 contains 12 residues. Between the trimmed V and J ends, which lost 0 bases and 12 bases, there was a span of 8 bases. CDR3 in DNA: TGTGCCAGCAGCCAAGATTCCCTTGAACTGTTTTTT. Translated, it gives CASSQDSLELFF.

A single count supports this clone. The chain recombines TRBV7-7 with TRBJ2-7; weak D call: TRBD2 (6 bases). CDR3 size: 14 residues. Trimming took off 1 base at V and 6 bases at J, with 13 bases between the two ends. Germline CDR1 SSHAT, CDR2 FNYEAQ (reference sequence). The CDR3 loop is CASSLEGGVAEQYF. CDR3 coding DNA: TGTGCCAGCAGCTTAGAGGGCGGGGTAGCCGAGCAGTACTTC.

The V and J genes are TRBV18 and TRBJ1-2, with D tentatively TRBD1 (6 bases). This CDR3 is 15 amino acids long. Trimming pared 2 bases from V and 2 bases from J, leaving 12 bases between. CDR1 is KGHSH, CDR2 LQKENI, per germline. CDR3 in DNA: TGTGCCAGCTCACCATTGAGGGGGAGAAACTATGGCTACACCTTC. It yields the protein CASSPLRGRNYGYTF.

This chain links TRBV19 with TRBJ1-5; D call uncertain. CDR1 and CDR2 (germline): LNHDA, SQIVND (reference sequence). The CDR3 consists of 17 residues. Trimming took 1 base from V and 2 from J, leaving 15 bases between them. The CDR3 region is CASSIALRARGNQPQHF. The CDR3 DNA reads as TGTGCCAGTAGTATAGCTCTCCGGGCGAGGGGCAATCAGCCCCAGCATTTT.

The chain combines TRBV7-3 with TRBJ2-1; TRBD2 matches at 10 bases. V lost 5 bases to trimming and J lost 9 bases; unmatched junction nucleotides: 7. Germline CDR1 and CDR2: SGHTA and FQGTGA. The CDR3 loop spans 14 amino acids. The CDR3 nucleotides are TGTGCCAGCAGCACGCTAGCGGGAGTTGGTGAGCAGTTCTTC. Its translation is CASSTLAGVGEQFF.

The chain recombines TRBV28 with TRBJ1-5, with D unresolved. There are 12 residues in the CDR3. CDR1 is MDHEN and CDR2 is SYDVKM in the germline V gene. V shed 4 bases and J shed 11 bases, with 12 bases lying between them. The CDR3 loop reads CASSYLYEAQHF. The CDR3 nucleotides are TGTGCCAGCAGTTACCTTTACGAGGCCCAGCATTTT.

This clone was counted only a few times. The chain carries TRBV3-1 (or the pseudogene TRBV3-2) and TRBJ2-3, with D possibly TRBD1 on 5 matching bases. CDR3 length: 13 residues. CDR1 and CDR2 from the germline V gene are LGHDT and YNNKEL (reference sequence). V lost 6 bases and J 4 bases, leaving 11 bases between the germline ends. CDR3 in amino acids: CASRQVWSDTQYF. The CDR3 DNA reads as TGTGCCAGCAGACAGGTTTGGTCAGATACGCAGTATTTT.

DNA of the CDR3: TGCGCCAGCAGCCAAGATGGCAGGAAAGAAGGCTACACCTTC. Translation gives CASSQDGRKEGYTF. V gene TRBV4-1 combines with J gene TRBJ1-2; D not resolved. The V end lost 0 bases, the J end lost 8 bases, and 13 bases lay between the germline ends. The germline gives CDR1 MGHRA, CDR2 YSYEKL. There are 14 residues in the CDR3.

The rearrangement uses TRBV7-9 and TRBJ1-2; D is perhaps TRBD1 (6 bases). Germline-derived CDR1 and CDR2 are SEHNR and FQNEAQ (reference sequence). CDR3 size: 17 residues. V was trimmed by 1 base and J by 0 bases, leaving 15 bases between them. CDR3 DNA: TGTGCCAGCAGCTTAGGTCCCCCCCGGGACACTAACTATGGCTACACCTTC. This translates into CASSLGPPRDTNYGYTF.

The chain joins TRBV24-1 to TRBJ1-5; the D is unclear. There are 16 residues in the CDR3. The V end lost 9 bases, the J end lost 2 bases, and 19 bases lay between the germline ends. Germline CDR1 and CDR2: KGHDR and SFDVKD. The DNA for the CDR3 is TGTGCCACCGCACCCCCGCTTACGGGTGGCAATCAGCCCCAGCATTTT. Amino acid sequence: CATAPPLTGGNQPQHF.

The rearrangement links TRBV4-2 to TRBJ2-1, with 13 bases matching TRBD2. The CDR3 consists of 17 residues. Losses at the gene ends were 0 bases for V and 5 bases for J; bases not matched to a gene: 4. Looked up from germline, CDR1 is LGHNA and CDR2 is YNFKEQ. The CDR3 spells CASSQDQLAGGNNEQFF. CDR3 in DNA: TGTGCCAGCAGCCAAGACCAACTAGCGGGGGGGAACAATGAGCAGTTCTTC.

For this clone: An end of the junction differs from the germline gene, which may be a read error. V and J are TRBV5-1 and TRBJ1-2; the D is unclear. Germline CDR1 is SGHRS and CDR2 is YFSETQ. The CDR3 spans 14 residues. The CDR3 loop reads CASSLGSSNYGYTF. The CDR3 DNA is TGTGCCAGCAGCTTGGGGTCCAGTAACTATGGCTACACCTTC. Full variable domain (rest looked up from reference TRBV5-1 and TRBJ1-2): KAGVTQTPRYLIKTRGQQVTLSCSPISGHRSVSWYQQTPGQGLQFLFEYFSETQRNKGNFPGRFSGRQFSNSRSEMNVSTLELGDSALYLCASSLGSSNYGYTFGSGTRLTVV.

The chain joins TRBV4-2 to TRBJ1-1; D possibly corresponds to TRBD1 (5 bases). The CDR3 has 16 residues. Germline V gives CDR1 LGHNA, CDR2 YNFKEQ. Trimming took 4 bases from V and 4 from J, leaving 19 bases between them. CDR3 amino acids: CASSLDRQKSGTEAFF. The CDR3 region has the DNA TGTGCCAGCAGCCTGGACCGACAGAAATCCGGCACTGAAGCTTTCTTT.

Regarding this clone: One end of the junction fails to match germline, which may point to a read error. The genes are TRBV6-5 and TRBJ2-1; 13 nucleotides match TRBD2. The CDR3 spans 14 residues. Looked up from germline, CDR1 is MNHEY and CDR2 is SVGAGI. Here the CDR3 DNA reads TGTGCCAGCAGTCCCCTGGGGACTAGCGGGAAAAGGATCTTC. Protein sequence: CASSPLGTSGKRIF.

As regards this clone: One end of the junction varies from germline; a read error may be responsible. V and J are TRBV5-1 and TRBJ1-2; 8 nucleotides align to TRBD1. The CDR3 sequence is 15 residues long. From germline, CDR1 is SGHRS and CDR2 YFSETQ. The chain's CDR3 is CASSLDRDGLYGYTF. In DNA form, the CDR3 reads TGTGCCAGCAGCCTGGACAGGGATGGTCTCTATGGCTACACCTTC.

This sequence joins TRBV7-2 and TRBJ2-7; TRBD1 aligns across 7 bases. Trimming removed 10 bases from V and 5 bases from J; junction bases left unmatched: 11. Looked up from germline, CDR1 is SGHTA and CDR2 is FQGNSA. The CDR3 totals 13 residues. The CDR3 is CATRTGDVDEQYF. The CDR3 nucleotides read TGTGCCACCAGAACAGGGGACGTCGACGAGCAGTACTTC.

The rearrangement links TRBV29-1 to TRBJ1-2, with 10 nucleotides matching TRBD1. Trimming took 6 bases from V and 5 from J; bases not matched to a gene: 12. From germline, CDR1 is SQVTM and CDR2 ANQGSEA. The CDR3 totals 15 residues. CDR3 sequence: CSVLGTGDTPYGYTF. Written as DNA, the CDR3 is TGCAGCGTCTTAGGGACAGGGGACACTCCTTATGGCTACACCTTC.

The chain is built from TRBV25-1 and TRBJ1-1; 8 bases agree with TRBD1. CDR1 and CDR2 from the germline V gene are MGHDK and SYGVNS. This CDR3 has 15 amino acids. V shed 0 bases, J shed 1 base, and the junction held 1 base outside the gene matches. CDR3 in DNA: TGTGCCAGCAGTGAATATACAGGGGGGAACACTGAAGCTTTCTTT. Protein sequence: CASSEYTGGNTEAFF.

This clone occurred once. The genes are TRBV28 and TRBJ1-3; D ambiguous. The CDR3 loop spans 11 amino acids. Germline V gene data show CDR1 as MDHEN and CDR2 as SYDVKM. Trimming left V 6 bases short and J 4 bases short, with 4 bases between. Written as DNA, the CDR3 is TGTGCCAGCAGACAGGGAAACACCATATATTTT. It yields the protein CASRQGNTIYF. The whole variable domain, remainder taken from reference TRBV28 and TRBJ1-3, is DVKVTQSSRYLVKRTGEKVFLECVQDMDHENMFWYRQDPGLGLRLIYFSYDVKMKEKGDIPEGYSVSREKKERFSLILESASTNQTSMYLCASRQGNTIYFGEGSWLTVV.

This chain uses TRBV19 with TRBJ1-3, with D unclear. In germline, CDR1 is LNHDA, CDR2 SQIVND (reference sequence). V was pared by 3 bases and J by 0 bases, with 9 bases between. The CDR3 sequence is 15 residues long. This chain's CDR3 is CASSIAGPSGNTIYF. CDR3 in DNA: TGTGCCAGTAGTATCGCAGGCCCCTCTGGAAACACCATATATTTT.

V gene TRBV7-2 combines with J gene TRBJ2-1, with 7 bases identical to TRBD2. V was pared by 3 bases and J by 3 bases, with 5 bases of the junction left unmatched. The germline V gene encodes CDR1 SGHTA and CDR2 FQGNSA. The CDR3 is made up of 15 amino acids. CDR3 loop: CASSFQGDYYNEQFF. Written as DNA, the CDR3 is TGTGCCAGCAGCTTTCAAGGGGACTACTACAATGAGCAGTTCTTC. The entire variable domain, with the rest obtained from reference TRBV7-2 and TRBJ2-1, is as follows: GAGVSQSPSNKVTEKGKDVELRCDPISGHTALYWYRQSLGQGLEFLIYFQGNSAPDKSGLPSDRFSAERTGGSVSTLTIQRTQQEDSAVYLCASSFQGDYYNEQFFGPGTRLTVL.

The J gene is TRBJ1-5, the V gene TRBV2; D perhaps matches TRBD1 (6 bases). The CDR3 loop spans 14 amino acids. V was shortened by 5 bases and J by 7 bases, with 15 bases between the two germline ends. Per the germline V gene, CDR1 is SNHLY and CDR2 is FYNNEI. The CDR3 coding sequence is TGTGCCAGCAGTCCGGACAGAGGCTTACAGCCCCAGCATTTT. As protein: CASSPDRGLQPQHF.

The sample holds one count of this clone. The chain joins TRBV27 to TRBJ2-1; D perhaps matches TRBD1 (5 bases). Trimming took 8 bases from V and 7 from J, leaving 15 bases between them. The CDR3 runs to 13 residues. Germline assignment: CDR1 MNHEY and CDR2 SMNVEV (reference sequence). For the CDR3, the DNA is TGTGCCAGCGCGCCAGGGCTGCGTAATGAGCAGTTCTTC. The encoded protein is CASAPGLRNEQFF.